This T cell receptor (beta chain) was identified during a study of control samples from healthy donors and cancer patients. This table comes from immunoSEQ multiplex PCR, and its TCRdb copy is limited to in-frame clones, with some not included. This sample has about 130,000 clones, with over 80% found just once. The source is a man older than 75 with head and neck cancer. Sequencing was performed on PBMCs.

The CDR3 coding sequence is TGCAGCGTTGTACGGCTACGGTCCTACGAGCAGTACTTC. It yields the protein CSVVRLRSYEQYF. V and J are TRBV29-1 and TRBJ2-7, with D hard to call. This CDR3 spans 13 amino acids. V lost 4 bases and J lost 1, with 11 bases in between. CDR1 is SQVTM, CDR2 ANQGSEA, per germline.